These T cell receptor beta chains were read from a single sample in a study of T cell responses to AZD1222 COVID-19 vaccine. Clones were sequenced by immunoSEQ multiplex PCR, and TCRdb holds only the in-frame ones, with some missing. Found here are about 120,000 clones, around nine tenths of them singletons; the top ten hold roughly 1.3%. The sample here was peripheral blood, taken on day 0 of AZD1222 vaccination. Source of these receptors: an adult in good health. The CDR3 runs from the conserved cysteine through the conserved F or W. The D gene is left open where the match is weak. Clone size is shown for a subset of rows, as once, few, many or a class of expanded clone.

.	TRBV12-3/TRBV12-4	TRBJ2-7	TRBD2	TGTGCCAGCAGTTCTACTAGCGGCGAGCAGTACTTC	CASSSTSGEQYF
.	TRBV11-2	TRBJ1-2	.	TGTGCCAGCAGCTCCCCGCGATCGATGGCCTATGGCTACACCTTC	CASSSPRSMAYGYTF
.	TRBV6-5	TRBJ1-2	.	TGTGCCAGCAGTTACGCGGGGCCCTATGGCTACACCTTC	CASSYAGPYGYTF
.	TRBV4-2	TRBJ2-7	TRBD1	TGTGCCAGCAGTCGCCAGACAGGGAACTACGAGCAGTACTTC	CASSRQTGNYEQYF
.	TRBV7-9	TRBJ2-7	TRBD1	TGTGCCAGCAGCTTGCAGGGGGCAGGGGAGCAGTACTTC	CASSLQGAGEQYF
.	TRBV7-7	TRBJ1-1	.	TGTGCCAGCAGCTTGGACGTAGGGACTGAAGCTTTCTTT	CASSLDVGTEAFF
.	TRBV25-1	TRBJ1-1	.	TGTGCCAGCAGTGAAACAGGGAGATTCTATGGGGCTGAAGCTTTCTTT	CASSETGRFYGAEAFF
.	TRBV5-1	TRBJ2-2	TRBD1	TGCGCCAGCAGCTTGGGCAGGGGGACGAACACCGGGGAGCTGTTTTTT	CASSLGRGTNTGELFF
few	TRBV5-1	TRBJ1-1	.	TGCGCCAGCAGCTTGGACGGTTACACTGAAGCTTTCTTT	CASSLDGYTEAFF
.	TRBV18	TRBJ2-7	TRBD1	TGTGCCAGCTCACCTACCGGGACAGGGGGCTACGAGCAGTACTTC	CASSPTGTGGYEQYF
once	TRBV9	TRBJ2-1	.	TGTGCCAGCAGCGTAGTGGGTAGCGAAGAGCAGTTCTTC	CASSVVGSEEQFF
.	TRBV3-1/TRBV3-2	TRBJ2-1	.	TGTGCCAGCAGCCCAATACAGGAAACAAGCTCCTACAATGAGCAGTTCTTC	CASSPIQETSSYNEQFF
.	TRBV6-5	TRBJ1-2	TRBD1	TGTGCCAGCAGTTACTGGGGAGGGACAGAATATGGCTACACCTTC	CASSYWGGTEYGYTF
.	TRBV6-5	TRBJ2-7	.	TGTGCCAGCAGGCGGGACTCATCGAACTACGAGCAGTACTTC	CASRRDSSNYEQYF
once	TRBV30	TRBJ1-3	.	TGTGCCTGGAGTTCGGGAAACACCATATATTTT	CAWSSGNTIYF
.	TRBV4-3	TRBJ2-2	TRBD2	TGCGCCAGCAGCCAAGTTGGGCTAGCGGGGGGGCCCATCGGGGAGCTGTTTTTT	CASSQVGLAGGPIGELFF
few	TRBV5-1	TRBJ2-7	TRBD1	TGCGCCAGCAGCTTGGGGGTCGGGACAGGTACTTCCTACGAGCAGTACTTC	CASSLGVGTGTSYEQYF
.	TRBV4-1	TRBJ1-1	.	TGCGCCAGCAGCCAAGCTTATAGGGGAAGGACTGAAGCTTTCTTT	CASSQAYRGRTEAFF
.	TRBV19	TRBJ2-1	TRBD1	TGTGCCAGTAGTCTCGGGACAGTACATGAGCAGTTCTTC	CASSLGTVHEQFF
.	TRBV5-1	TRBJ2-5	TRBD2	TGCGCCAGCAGCTTGGGTGGTAGCGGGGGAAGTGAGACCCAGTACTTC	CASSLGGSGGSETQYF
.	TRBV11-2	TRBJ2-2	.	TGTGCCAGCAGCTTTCCCGGGGAGCTGTTTTTT	CASSFPGELFF
.	TRBV4-1	TRBJ1-3	.	TGCGCCAGCAGCCAAGTTGGGCCCGTAGGGTATGGAAACACCATATATTTT	CASSQVGPVGYGNTIYF
.	TRBV10-3	TRBJ2-2	TRBD1	TGTGCCATCTCTGACGGGACAGGGAGCACCGGGGAGCTGTTTTTT	CAISDGTGSTGELFF
.	TRBV6-1	TRBJ1-2	.	TGTGCCAGCAGTGAAGTAGGGGGGCCCTATGGCTACACCTTC	CASSEVGGPYGYTF
.	TRBV5-1	TRBJ1-1	.	TGCGCCAGCAGCCTCCGGTCGGGCGCGGACACTGAAGCTTTCTTT	CASSLRSGADTEAFF
.	TRBV29-1	TRBJ2-2	TRBD1	TGCAGCGTGGTCTCGACAGGGCGGACCGGGGAGCTGTTTTTT	CSVVSTGRTGELFF
.	TRBV10-1	TRBJ2-2	TRBD1	TGCGCCAGTGGAACAGGGGGCGCGAACACCGGGGAGCTGTTTTTT	CASGTGGANTGELFF
.	TRBV5-1	TRBJ2-1	.	TGCGCCAGCAGCTTATCTGGCGGGTCTGGCAATGAGCAGTTCTTC	CASSLSGGSGNEQFF
.	TRBV6-5	TRBJ2-3	.	TGTGCCAGCAGTTATACGGAGGCCACAGATACGCAGTATTTT	CASSYTEATDTQYF
.	TRBV15	TRBJ2-3	TRBD2	TGTGCCACCAGCAGAGGGCCCCTAGGGACTAGCGGGGACACAGATACGCAGTATTTT	CATSRGPLGTSGDTDTQYF
.	TRBV11-2	TRBJ1-3	.	TGTGCCAGCAGCTTAGGTTCAGACCCTTTCGGTGGAAACACCATATATTTT	CASSLGSDPFGGNTIYF
.	TRBV4-3	TRBJ1-2	.	TGCGCCAGCAGCCAAGTATCTGGGTTAGCTAACTATGGCTACACCTTC	CASSQVSGLANYGYTF
.	TRBV18	TRBJ2-1	.	TGTGCCAGCTCCCCCAAGCACAGCGGGCAGTTCTTC	CASSPKHSGQFF
once	TRBV12-3/TRBV12-4	TRBJ2-7	.	TGTGCCAGCAGTTGGACGGCGACCTACGAGCAGTACTTC	CASSWTATYEQYF
once	TRBV9	TRBJ2-1	TRBD1	TGTGCCAGCAGCGTAATGGGACAGGTATACAATGAGCAGTTCTTC	CASSVMGQVYNEQFF
.	TRBV27	TRBJ1-4	.	TGTGCCAGCAGTTTATCGGCAGCTCCTAATGAAAAACTGTTTTTT	CASSLSAAPNEKLFF
.	TRBV29-1	TRBJ2-3	TRBD1	TGCAGCGCTCTCGGAGCCGGGACAGGGGTAGGCGATACGCAGTATTTT	CSALGAGTGVGDTQYF